The T cell receptor beta chain under discussion was sequenced for a study of cytomegalovirus exposure and HLA in healthy donors. In the study overall: Both the 120 validation repertoires and the roughly 700 first-cohort repertoires used the same platform, as reported by a later analysis. Overall study results and limits: Testing in vitro showed three CMV-associated chains specific for CMV antigens.

CDR3 length: 14 residues. J was trimmed by 8 bases and V by 6 bases; bases with no gene match: 8. Germline V lookup: CDR1 WSHSY, CDR2 SAAADI. Generated by immunoSEQ multiplex PCR, the TCRdb table keeps only in-frame clones and is missing some. The repertoire holds about 49,000 clones, roughly 92% seen once, with under 1.5% in the top ten. The donors were members of the roughly 120-subject validation cohort (separate from the roughly 670-subject first cohort). Comment on this clone: Its antigen remains unidentified.

This TCR was sampled from a man in his late teens or twenties in good health and CMV-seronegative. V gene TRBV10-2 combines with J gene TRBJ1-2; TRBD1 matches 11 bases. The sample was PBMCs. The CDR3 DNA is TGCGCCAGCAGCCCCGGGACAGGGGGACGGGGCTACACCTTC. The encoded protein is CASSPGTGGRGYTF.